The 17 T cell receptor beta chains in this list originate from one sample, sequenced in a study of shared clonotypes between healthy human individuals. Sequenced by immunoSEQ multiplex PCR; TCRdb stores in-frame clones only, minus some. Of 950,000 to 1,200,000 clones detected, around 77% appear once; the ten largest clones hold roughly 0.9%. Material: memory CD4+ T cells from PBMCs. Subset noted: CD45RA-negative fraction. These receptor sequences come from a young man in good health. Some clones in this sample may be carry-over from other donors' samples.

The chain joins TRBV27 to TRBJ2-1; tentative D call: TRBD2 (7 bases). This CDR3 has 15 residues. Germline CDR1 MNHEY, CDR2 SMNVEV (reference sequence). Between the trimmed V and J ends, which lost 1 base and 8 bases, there was a span of 15 bases. The CDR3 protein is CASSLLGAGAHEQFF. DNA for the CDR3: TGTGCCAGCAGTTTATTGGGTGCGGGGGCGCATGAGCAGTTCTTC.

The chain links TRBV2 to TRBJ2-6, with 9 bases fitting TRBD1. Trimming removed 6 bases from V and 2 bases from J; junction bases left unmatched: 11. CDR1 SNHLY and CDR2 FYNNEI come from the germline V gene. This CDR3 has 18 residues. The CDR3 nucleotides read TGTGCCAGCAGGCCCGGGGGACAGGGAAAAGCTGGGGCCAACGTCCTGACTTTC. Translation: CASRPGGQGKAGANVLTF.

The J gene is TRBJ2-7, the V gene TRBV4-1; possibly TRBD1 or TRBD2 for D (8 bases each). V shed 4 bases and J shed 1 base, with 26 bases lying between them. Germline V CDR1 and CDR2: MGHRA, YSYEKL. This CDR3 has 19 residues. CDR3 DNA sequence: TGCGCCAGCAGCCCCCGGGGACAGGATGCTAGCGGGCCATCCTACGAGCAGTACTTC. Residues: CASSPRGQDASGPSYEQYF.

In this sample, this clone turned up once. This chain uses TRBV6-5 with TRBJ2-3, with D tentatively TRBD1 or TRBD2 (6 bases each). The ends were cut back, 0 bases at V and 5 bases at J, with 15 bases in the middle. The CDR3 totals 16 residues. Germline values: CDR1 MNHEY, CDR2 SVGAGI. The CDR3 here is CASSYSRLGGVDTQYF. The CDR3 DNA is TGTGCCAGCAGTTACTCGCGTTTGGGGGGCGTAGATACGCAGTATTTT.

CDR3 sequence reads: CASSSLAGVSDEQFF. DNA for the CDR3: TGTGCCAGCAGCTCTCTAGCGGGAGTTAGCGATGAGCAGTTCTTC. This chain links TRBV2 with TRBJ2-1; 10 bases line up with TRBD2. J was trimmed by 8 bases and V by 6 bases; bases with no gene match: 10. The CDR3 contains 15 residues. Germline assignment: CDR1 SNHLY and CDR2 FYNNEI.

The gene calls are TRBV7-9 and TRBJ2-7; a weak D match, TRBD1 (5 bases). Between the trimmed V and J ends, which lost 5 bases and 2 bases, there was a span of 16 bases. This CDR3 has 15 residues. Germline CDR1 reads SEHNR; CDR2 reads FQNEAQ (reference sequence). The CDR3 coding sequence is TGTGCCAGCAGCGGTAGACAGAATGCGGCCTACGAGCAGTACTTC. Encoded protein: CASSGRQNAAYEQYF. The entire variable domain, with the rest obtained from reference TRBV7-9 and TRBJ2-7, is as follows: DTGVSQNPRHKITKRGQNVTFRCDPISEHNRLYWYRQTLGQGPEFLTYFQNEAQLEKSRLLSDRFSAERPKGSFSTLEIQRTEQGDSAMYLCASSGRQNAAYEQYFGPGTRLTVT.

The chain couples TRBV7-9 to TRBJ1-4; D is possibly TRBD1 (5 bases). Germline CDR1 SEHNR, CDR2 FQNEAQ (reference sequence). This CDR3 contains 15 residues. V was trimmed by 5 bases and J by 7 bases, leaving 17 bases between them. The CDR3 nucleotides are TGTGCCAGCAGCCTAAACAAGGGGTGGGGTGAAAAACTGTTTTTT. Translation gives CASSLNKGWGEKLFF.

The J gene is TRBJ2-7, the V gene TRBV5-1, with D uncertain. The germline CDR1 and CDR2 sequences are SGHRS and YFSETQ. The CDR3 has 15 amino acids. Trimming removed 4 bases at V and 3 bases at J, with 17 bases between. Here the CDR3 reads CASSPGKGTDYEQYF. CDR3 DNA: TGCGCCAGCAGCCCTGGGAAAGGCACAGACTACGAGCAGTACTTC.

The V call is TRBV7-2, the J call TRBJ2-1; 13 nucleotides agree with TRBD2. This CDR3 is built from 16 residues. The trim removed 5 bases at V and 6 bases at J, leaving 7 bases unmatched. The V gene's germline CDR1 is SGHTA and CDR2 FQGNSA. The DNA of the CDR3 is TGTGCCAGCAGCCCCTGGACTAGCGGGAGTAGCAATGAGCAGTTCTTC. As protein: CASSPWTSGSSNEQFF. The full variable domain, completed using reference TRBV7-2 and TRBJ2-1, is GAGVSQSPSNKVTEKGKDVELRCDPISGHTALYWYRQSLGQGLEFLIYFQGNSAPDKSGLPSDRFSAERTGGSVSTLTIQRTQQEDSAVYLCASSPWTSGSSNEQFFGPGTRLTVL.

CDR3: CAISELGTGGSGELFF. In DNA form, the CDR3 reads TGTGCCATCAGTGAGTTAGGGACAGGGGGCTCCGGGGAGCTGTTTTTT. The rearrangement joins TRBV10-3 to TRBJ2-2, with 12 bases fitting TRBD1. CDR1 and CDR2 from the germline V gene are ENHRY and SYGVKD. V lost 1 base and J lost 6; bases outside the gene matches: 3. The CDR3 runs to 16 residues.

This sequence joins TRBV9 and TRBJ1-4; D call uncertain. V lost 3 bases to trimming and J lost 0 bases, with 9 bases between them. This CDR3 spans 15 amino acids. In germline, CDR1 is SGDLS, CDR2 YYNGEE. CDR3 nucleotide sequence: TGTGCCAGCAGCGATGACACAGCAACTAATGAAAAACTGTTTTTT. Residues: CASSDDTATNEKLFF.

J is TRBJ1-5 and V is TRBV5-6; maybe TRBD1 (6 bases). Trimming left V 4 bases short and J 7 bases short, with 12 bases between. From germline, CDR1 is SGHDT and CDR2 YYEEEE. CDR3 length equals 13 residues. The DNA of the CDR3 is TGTGCCAGCAGCCCAGGGAGGGGGCAGCCCCAGCATTTT. This gives the protein CASSPGRGQPQHF. The full variable domain, with the rest looked up from reference TRBV5-6 and TRBJ1-5, is DAGVTQSPTHLIKTRGQQVTLRCSPKSGHDTVSWYQQALGQGPQFIFQYYEEEERQRGNFPDRFSGHQFPNYSSELNVNALLLGDSALYLCASSPGRGQPQHFGDGTRLSIL.

The genes are TRBV28 and TRBJ2-7; 11 positions agree with TRBD2. Germline CDR1 reads MDHEN; CDR2 reads SYDVKM. V shed 4 bases, J shed 4 bases, and the junction held 9 bases outside the gene matches. This CDR3 has 16 amino acids. The CDR3 sequence is CASSSLAGAFAYEQYF. Here the CDR3 DNA reads TGTGCCAGCAGTTCACTAGCGGGAGCCTTCGCTTACGAGCAGTACTTC.

V gene TRBV7-6 combines with J gene TRBJ1-5; D gene uncertain. Per the germline V gene, CDR1 is SGHVS and CDR2 is FNYEAQ. CDR3 length: 13 amino acids. V was trimmed by 5 bases and J by 4 bases, leaving 9 bases between them. CDR3 amino acids: CASSPSLNQPQHF. CDR3 nucleotides: TGTGCCAGCAGCCCATCCCTTAATCAGCCCCAGCATTTT.

The rearrangement links TRBV5-1 to TRBJ2-7, with 8 bases that match TRBD1. This CDR3 spans 13 amino acids. The V segment lost 3 bases and the J segment 7 bases; nucleotides outside the gene matches: 6. The germline V gene has CDR1 SGHRS and CDR2 YFSETQ. The CDR3 DNA is TGCGCCAGCAGCTCTTACAGGGGGGAAGAGCAGTACTTC. This encodes CASSSYRGEEQYF.

The rearrangement links TRBV9 to TRBJ2-1, with TRBD1 matching over 8 bases. The CDR3 runs to 13 residues. V lost 0 bases and J lost 13; bases outside the gene matches: 6. CDR1 and CDR2 from the germline V gene are SGDLS and YYNGEE. The CDR3 loop reads CASSVGMDREQFF. CDR3 DNA: TGTGCCAGCAGCGTAGGGATGGACAGGGAACAGTTCTTC.

The chain uses TRBV6-1 and TRBJ2-7, with 8 nucleotides matching TRBD1. Germline assignment: CDR1 MNHNS and CDR2 SASEGT. The CDR3 consists of 13 residues. V was pared by 8 bases and J by 6 bases, with 9 bases of the junction left unmatched. CDR3 residues: CASEGQGKVEQYF. In nucleotides, the CDR3 is TGTGCCAGCGAAGGACAGGGTAAAGTCGAGCAGTACTTC.